Listed here is a single TCR beta chain. Its specificity is unknown. The data belong to a study of cytomegalovirus exposure and HLA in healthy donors. Points from the study as a whole: Presence/absence analyses treated sequencing depth as roughly uniform across donors. For most TCR beta V segments, an earlier analysis put the productive rate at about 87% or about 30% of the time. Analysis was performed later, and it showed HLA-associated TCR beta chains to be more clonally expanded than equally common others.

PCR employed 60 Vbeta and 13 Jbeta primers. This table comes from immunoSEQ multiplex PCR, and its TCRdb copy is limited to in-frame clones, with some not included. The sample shows approximately 110,000 clones, about 68% of them seen only once. Donors likely had unrecorded immune exposures despite being nominally healthy when sampled. What was sequenced was PBMCs. The receptor was derived from a man younger than 45 in good health and CMV-seropositive.

CDR3 region: CASTAEGPSAEAFF. For the CDR3, the DNA is TGTGCCAGCACCGCGGAGGGGCCTAGTGCTGAAGCTTTCTTT. The chain is built from TRBV2 and TRBJ1-1; D is perhaps TRBD1 (5 bases). In germline, CDR1 is SNHLY, CDR2 FYNNEI. The V gene lost 7 bases and the J gene lost 6 bases, with 18 bases spanning the gap. The CDR3 spans 14 residues. The full variable domain, with the rest looked up from reference TRBV2 and TRBJ1-1, is EPEVTQTPSHQVTQMGQEVILRCVPISNHLYFYWYRQILGQKVEFLVSFYNNEISEKSEIFDDQFSVERPDGSNFTLKIRSTKLEDSAMYFCASTAEGPSAEAFFGQGTRLTVV.